The entry below describes one TCR beta chain. The data are from a study of blood T cell repertoires in COVID-19. As for the study in general: Donors in the United States, Italy and Spain gave samples during acute or convalescent COVID-19. The cDNA or gDNA used as material had been derived from T cells, B-cell-depleted T cells, or PBMCs.

Per the original methods: From reference gene primer amplification, estimates of nucleated cell counts were derived. TCRdb's table, derived via immunoSEQ multiplex PCR, lists solely in-frame clones and lacks some. That table gives V, J and clone size, and the DNA gave D and trimming. The table includes 60,000 to 95,000 clones, about 74% detected once. This CDR3 is 16 amino acids long. Looked up from germline, CDR1 is MDHEN and CDR2 is SYDVKM. The junction had 11 bases not matched to a gene; V was cut back by 4 bases and J by 6 bases. The chain couples TRBV28 to TRBJ2-1; 8 positions agree with TRBD2. This TCR came from a human donor with acute or convalescent COVID-19. The donor label of this sample is uncertain. The sequenced sample was peripheral blood. CDR3 DNA sequence: TGTGCCAGCAGTTGGAGACCGGGACTAGGGTTCAATGAGCAGTTCTTC. It is translated as CASSWRPGLGFNEQFF.